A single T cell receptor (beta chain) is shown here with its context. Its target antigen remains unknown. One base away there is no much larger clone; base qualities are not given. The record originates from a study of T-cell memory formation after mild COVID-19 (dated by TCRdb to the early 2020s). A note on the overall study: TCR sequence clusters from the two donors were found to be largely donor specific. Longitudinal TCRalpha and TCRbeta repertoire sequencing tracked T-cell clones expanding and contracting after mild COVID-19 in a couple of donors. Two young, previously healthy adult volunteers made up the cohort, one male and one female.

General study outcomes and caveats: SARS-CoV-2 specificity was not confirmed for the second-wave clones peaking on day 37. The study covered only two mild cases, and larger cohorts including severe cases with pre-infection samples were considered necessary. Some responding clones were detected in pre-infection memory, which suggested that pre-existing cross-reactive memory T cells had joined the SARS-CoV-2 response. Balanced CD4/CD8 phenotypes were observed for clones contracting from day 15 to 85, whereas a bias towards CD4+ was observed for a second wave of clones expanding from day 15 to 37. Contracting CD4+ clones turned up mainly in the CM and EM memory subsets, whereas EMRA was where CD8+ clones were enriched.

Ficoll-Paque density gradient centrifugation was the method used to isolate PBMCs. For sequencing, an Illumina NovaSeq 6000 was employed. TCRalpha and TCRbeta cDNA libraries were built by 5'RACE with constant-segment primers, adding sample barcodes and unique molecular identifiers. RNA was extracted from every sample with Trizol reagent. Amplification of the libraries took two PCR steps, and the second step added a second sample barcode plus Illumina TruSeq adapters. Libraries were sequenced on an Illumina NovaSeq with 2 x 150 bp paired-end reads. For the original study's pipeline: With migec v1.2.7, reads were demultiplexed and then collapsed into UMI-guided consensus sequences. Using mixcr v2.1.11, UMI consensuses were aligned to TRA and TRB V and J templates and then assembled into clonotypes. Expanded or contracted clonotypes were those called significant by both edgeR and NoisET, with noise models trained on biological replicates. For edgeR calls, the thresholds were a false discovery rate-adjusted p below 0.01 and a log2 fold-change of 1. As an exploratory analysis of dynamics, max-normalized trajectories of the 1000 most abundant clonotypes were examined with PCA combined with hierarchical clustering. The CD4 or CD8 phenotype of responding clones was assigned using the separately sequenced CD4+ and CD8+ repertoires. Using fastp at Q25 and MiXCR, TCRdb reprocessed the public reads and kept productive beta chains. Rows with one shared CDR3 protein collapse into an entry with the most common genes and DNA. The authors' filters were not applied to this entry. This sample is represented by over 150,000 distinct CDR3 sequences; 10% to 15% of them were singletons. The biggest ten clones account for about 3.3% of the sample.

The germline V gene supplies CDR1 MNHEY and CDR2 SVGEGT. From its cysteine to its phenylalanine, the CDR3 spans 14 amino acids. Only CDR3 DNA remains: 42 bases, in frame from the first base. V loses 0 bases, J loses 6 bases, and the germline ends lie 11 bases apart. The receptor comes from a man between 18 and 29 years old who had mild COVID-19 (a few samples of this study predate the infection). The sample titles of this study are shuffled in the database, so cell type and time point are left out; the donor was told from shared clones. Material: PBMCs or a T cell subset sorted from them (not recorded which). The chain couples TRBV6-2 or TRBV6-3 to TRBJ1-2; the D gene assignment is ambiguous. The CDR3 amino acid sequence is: CASSYSSEGNGYTF. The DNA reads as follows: TGTGCCAGCAGTTACTCCTCGGAAGGGAATGGCTACACCTTC.